One and the same sample provided the 25 T cell receptor beta chains below, sequenced in a study of T cell responses to AZD1222 COVID-19 vaccine. Clones were read by immunoSEQ multiplex PCR, and TCRdb kept only the in-frame ones, dropping some. The data show about 180,000 clones, more than 80% seen once. This specimen consisted of peripheral blood, obtained on day 0 of AZD1222 vaccination. These TCRs come from an adult in good health.

V is TRBV19 and J is TRBJ2-7; D is perhaps TRBD1 or TRBD2 (5 bases each). There are 13 residues in the CDR3. Germline V gene data show CDR1 as LNHDA and CDR2 as SQIVND (reference sequence). Between the trimmed V and J ends, which lost 3 bases and 1 base, there was a span of 7 bases. CDR3 protein: CASSMGPSYEQYF. The DNA for the CDR3 is TGTGCCAGTAGTATGGGACCTTCCTACGAGCAGTACTTC. The full variable domain, in which reference TRBV19 and TRBJ2-7 provide the parts outside the CDR3, is DGGITQSPKYLFRKEGQNVTLSCEQNLNHDAMYWYRQDPGQGLRLIYYSQIVNDFQKGDIAEGYSVSREKKESFPLTVTSAQKNPTAFYLCASSMGPSYEQYFGPGTRLTVT.

The chain links TRBV11-3 to TRBJ2-3; D not certain. The length of the CDR3 is 12 residues. Germline CDR1 and CDR2: SGHNT and YENEEA. Trimming left V 5 bases short and J 6 bases short, with 9 bases between. This CDR3 is CASSPGTDTQYF. The CDR3, as DNA: TGTGCCAGCAGCCCTGGTACGGATACGCAGTATTTT.

The CDR3 region has the DNA TGTGCCAGCAGCCAAGAGCCGGGACACCTTGACACCTTC. Amino acids: CASSQEPGHLDTF. V and J are TRBV14 and TRBJ1-2, with a possible D match to TRBD1 (6 bases). V was shortened by 0 bases and J by 12 bases, with 14 bases between the two germline ends. Looked up from germline, CDR1 is SGHDN and CDR2 is FVKESK. The CDR3 has 13 amino acids.

The chain is built from TRBV19 and TRBJ1-1; D might be TRBD1 (5 bases). Trimming removed 7 bases at V and 5 bases at J, with 20 bases between. The length of the CDR3 is 15 residues. The germline gives CDR1 LNHDA, CDR2 SQIVND (reference sequence). The CDR3 loop is CASTPGGGRATEAFF. In DNA, the CDR3 is TGTGCCAGTACCCCGGGCGGGGGACGAGCGACTGAAGCTTTCTTT.

The rearrangement links TRBV12-3 or TRBV12-4 to TRBJ1-3; D remains unclear. The CDR3 sequence is 13 residues long. V lost 3 bases and J lost 2, with 5 bases in between. The CDR3 bases are TGTGCCAGCAGTTTTTCCACTGGAAACACCATATATTTT. Its translation is CASSFSTGNTIYF.

This clone was picked up one time. The chain has TRBV7-9 and TRBJ1-1; unclear D gene. Looked up from germline, CDR1 is SEHNR and CDR2 is FQNEAQ (reference sequence). The V and J ends lost 0 bases and 3 bases respectively, with 2 bases between them. The CDR3 length is 12 residues. CDR3 sequence: CASSLAYTEAFF. The DNA for the CDR3 is TGTGCCAGCAGCTTAGCCTACACTGAAGCTTTCTTT.

In nucleotides, the CDR3 is TGTGCCAGCAGTCTCTACAGGGACGGCTACACCTTC. Protein: CASSLYRDGYTF. The rearrangement joins TRBV25-1 to TRBJ1-2, with a weak D call TRBD1 (6 bases). Trimming removed 5 bases at V and 8 bases at J, with 12 bases between. The germline V gene has CDR1 MGHDK and CDR2 SYGVNS. The CDR3 loop spans 12 amino acids.

The CDR3 region is CASSLSRDRNTEAFF. The CDR3 DNA reads TGTGCCAGCAGCTTAAGTCGGGACAGGAACACTGAAGCTTTCTTT. The gene calls are TRBV11-2 and TRBJ1-1; 7 nucleotides align to TRBD1. The J segment lost 1 base and the V segment lost 2 bases, leaving 4 bases of the junction unmatched. The CDR3 consists of 15 residues. Germline CDR1 is SGHAT and CDR2 is FQNNGV.

CDR3 loop: CASRTLGGENIQYF. The CDR3 nucleotides are TGTGCCAGTAGAACTTTAGGGGGGGAAAACATTCAGTACTTC. The gene calls are TRBV27 and TRBJ2-4; possibly TRBD2 for D (7 bases). V was trimmed by 9 bases and J by 5 bases, leaving 17 bases between them. This CDR3 has 14 amino acids. Germline V gene sequence: CDR1 MNHEY, CDR2 SMNVEV (reference sequence).

The chain is built from TRBV6-5 and TRBJ1-1; 7 nucleotides agree with TRBD1. The CDR3 covers 14 residues. V was pared by 7 bases and J by 2 bases, with 7 bases of the junction left unmatched. The V gene's germline CDR1 is MNHEY and CDR2 SVGAGI. CDR3 coding DNA: TGTGCCAGCACCAAAAGGGACAGTAACACTGAAGCTTTCTTT. Translating it yields CASTKRDSNTEAFF.

This clone was found a few times. The chain has TRBV27 and TRBJ1-5, with D possibly matching TRBD1 (6 bases). CDR3 length: 13 residues. The germline V gene encodes CDR1 MNHEY and CDR2 SMNVEV (reference sequence). CDR3 loop: CATSETGSQPQHF. The CDR3 DNA follows: TGTGCTACCTCGGAGACAGGAAGTCAGCCCCAGCATTTT.

The chain couples TRBV19 to TRBJ1-5, with D perhaps matching TRBD1 (5 bases). The CDR3 is 15 residues long. CDR1 is LNHDA and CDR2 is SQIVND in the germline V gene (reference sequence). V was cut by 3 bases and J by 9 bases, with 18 bases left in between. The DNA for the CDR3 is TGTGCCAGTAGTATCTTATCAGGGACCATCACGCCCCAGCATTTT. This gives the protein CASSILSGTITPQHF.

The chain recombines TRBV5-6 with TRBJ2-7; 8 bases match TRBD2. This CDR3 spans 14 amino acids. Germline V CDR1 and CDR2: SGHDT, YYEEEE. J gave up 7 bases and V 3 bases, and 9 bases lay outside the gene matches. The CDR3 DNA reads TGTGCCAGCAGCTACCCGGACGGGGGGGGAGAGCAGTACTTC. Encoded protein: CASSYPDGGGEQYF.

The chain links TRBV6-5 to TRBJ2-3; 9 bases line up with TRBD1. The CDR3 has 12 amino acids. Germline assignment: CDR1 MNHEY and CDR2 SVGAGI. The trim removed 10 bases at V and 3 bases at J, leaving 2 bases unmatched. The CDR3 nucleotides are TGTGCCACCGACAGGGGGACAGATACGCAGTATTTT. Amino acid sequence: CATDRGTDTQYF.

The chain links TRBV4-1 to TRBJ1-2; 10 nucleotides line up with TRBD1. Germline V gene sequence: CDR1 MGHRA, CDR2 YSYEKL. V lost 3 bases and J lost 8; bases outside the gene matches: 3. This CDR3 has 13 amino acids. The CDR3 coding sequence is TGCGCCAGCAGCCACGGGACAGGGGTCGGCTACACCTTC. Translated: CASSHGTGVGYTF.

This chain connects TRBV5-1 to TRBJ1-2, with a weak D call TRBD1 (6 bases). Trimming took off 5 bases at V and 4 bases at J, with 6 bases between the two ends. The CDR3 spans 11 residues. Germline V gene sequence: CDR1 SGHRS, CDR2 YFSETQ. The CDR3 spells CASRDSYGYTF. CDR3 coding DNA: TGCGCCAGCAGGGACAGCTATGGCTACACCTTC.

The V and J genes are TRBV13 and TRBJ2-7; 8 bases map to TRBD2. This CDR3 is built from 15 residues. CDR1 and CDR2 from the germline V gene are PRHDT and FYEKMQ (reference sequence). The trim removed 6 bases at V and 4 bases at J, leaving 11 bases unmatched. The CDR3 spells CASRVHERELYEQYF. CDR3 coding DNA: TGTGCCAGCAGAGTCCATGAGCGGGAGCTTTACGAGCAGTACTTC. The complete variable domain, with remaining parts taken from reference TRBV13 and TRBJ2-7, reads AAGVIQSPRHLIKEKRETATLKCYPIPRHDTVYWYQQGPGQDPQFLISFYEKMQSDKGSIPDRFSAQQFSDYHSELNMSSLELGDSALYFCASRVHERELYEQYFGPGTRLTVT.

V is TRBV27 and J is TRBJ2-1; the D is unclear. The germline CDR1 and CDR2 sequences are MNHEY and SMNVEV (reference sequence). V lost 2 bases, J lost 8 bases, and 4 bases lay in between. The CDR3 contains 11 residues. The DNA for the CDR3 is TGTGCCAGCAGTTTAAAAGATGAGCAGTTCTTC. The encoded protein is CASSLKDEQFF.

J is TRBJ2-7 and V is TRBV7-8, with a weak D call TRBD1 (6 bases). CDR1 SGHVS and CDR2 FQNEAQ come from the germline V gene. V dropped 5 bases and J dropped 0 bases, with 17 bases sitting between them. This CDR3 is 16 amino acids long. The DNA of the CDR3 is TGTGCCAGCAGCCCAAACAGGGTTTCCTACTCCTACGAGCAGTACTTC. Translating gives CASSPNRVSYSYEQYF. Full variable domain (missing parts from reference TRBV7-8 and TRBJ2-7): GAGVSQSPRYKVAKRGQDVALRCDPISGHVSLFWYQQALGQGPEFLTYFQNEAQLDKSGLPSDRFFAERPEGSVSTLKIQRTQQEDSAVYLCASSPNRVSYSYEQYFGPGTRLTVT.

V is TRBV2 and J is TRBJ2-5; possibly TRBD1 for D (6 bases). This CDR3 spans 14 amino acids. Looked up from germline, CDR1 is SNHLY and CDR2 is FYNNEI. V lost 5 bases to trimming and J lost 0 bases, with 10 bases between them. The DNA of the CDR3 is TGTGCCAGCAGTCCAGGACAGTACCAAGAGACCCAGTACTTC. Its translation is CASSPGQYQETQYF.

CDR3 sequence reads: CASRLGSGQPQHF. The CDR3 DNA is TGTGCCAGCCGACTAGGCTCCGGTCAGCCCCAGCATTTT. The V gene is TRBV5-8, the J gene TRBJ1-5; D not resolved. Trimming took off 7 bases at V and 6 bases at J, with 14 bases between the two ends. This CDR3 region has 13 residues. Germline loops: CDR1 SGHTS, CDR2 YDEGEE.

This chain joins TRBV24-1 and TRBJ2-1; 9 bases fit TRBD1. This CDR3 has 14 residues. The V and J ends lost 3 bases and 8 bases, in that order; junction bases with no gene match: 4. CDR1 and CDR2 from the germline V gene are KGHDR and SFDVKD. Here the CDR3 reads CATSDPGQGYEQFF. The DNA of the CDR3 is TGTGCCACCAGTGATCCGGGACAGGGTTATGAGCAGTTCTTC.

The J gene is TRBJ2-3, the V gene TRBV6-1, with D tentatively TRBD1 or TRBD2 (5 bases each). CDR3 length: 17 residues. CDR1 and CDR2 from the germline V gene are MNHNS and SASEGT. V was shortened by 0 bases and J by 2 bases, with 15 bases between the two germline ends. The DNA for the CDR3 is TGTGCCAGCAGTGAAGCGCCCGGGGCCCATCTCACAGATACGCAGTATTTT. Its protein product is CASSEAPGAHLTDTQYF.

V usage is TRBV10-1 and J usage is TRBJ1-1, with 10 bases fitting TRBD1. Germline V gene data show CDR1 as WNHNN and CDR2 as SYGVQD (reference sequence). The junction had 6 bases not matched to a gene; V was cut back by 6 bases and J by 5 bases. The CDR3 length is 14 residues. CDR3 nucleotides: TGCGCCAGCAGCCCTGGGACAGGGGAAACTGAAGCTTTCTTT. Protein: CASSPGTGETEAFF.

The chain is built from TRBV30 and TRBJ1-5, with TRBD1 matching 7 bases. In germline, CDR1 is GTSNPN, CDR2 SVGIG (reference sequence). This CDR3 has 15 residues. V was pared by 2 bases and J by 3 bases, with 7 bases of the junction left unmatched. The CDR3 region is CAWSPTGTANQPQHF. The CDR3 bases are TGTGCCTGGAGTCCCACCGGGACAGCCAATCAGCCCCAGCATTTT.